The clone carrying this TCR beta chain is a singleton in its sample. Its specificity is unknown. The data belong to a study of cytomegalovirus exposure and HLA in healthy donors. Study as a whole: Most donors, 81% of a few hundred genotyped, fell in the Caucasian-associated ancestry cluster. Study-wide points: TCR beta V- and J-gene trimming was later associated with a missense DCLRE1C variant. Overall, around 150 TCR beta chains were annotated as cytomegalovirus-associated.

Primers included in the PCR were 60 Vbeta and 13 Jbeta primers. Assay used: immunoSEQ multiplex PCR; TCRdb lists only in-frame clones, some missing. The sample lists approximately 220,000 clones, about four fifths occurring once. Germline V gene data show CDR1 as SGHDN and CDR2 as FVKESK. CDR3 length equals 14 residues. Deletions cut 0 bases from V and 4 bases from J, with 9 bases between. Material for sequencing was PBMCs. The TCR was taken from a man aged 25-40 years in good health and CMV-seronegative. This sequence joins TRBV14 and TRBJ1-2; D is uncertain. The CDR3 sequence: CASSQDSAVYGYTF. CDR3 bases: TGTGCCAGCAGCCAAGATTCGGCGGTCTATGGCTACACCTTC.